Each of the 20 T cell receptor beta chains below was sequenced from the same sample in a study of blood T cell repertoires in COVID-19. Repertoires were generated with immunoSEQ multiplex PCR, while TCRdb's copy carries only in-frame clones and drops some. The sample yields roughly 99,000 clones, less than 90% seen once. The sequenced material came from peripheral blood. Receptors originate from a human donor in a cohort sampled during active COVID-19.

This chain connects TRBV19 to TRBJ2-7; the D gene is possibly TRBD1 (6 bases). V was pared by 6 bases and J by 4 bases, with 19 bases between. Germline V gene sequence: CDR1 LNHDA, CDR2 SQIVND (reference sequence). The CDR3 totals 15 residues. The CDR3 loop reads CASSHPGRGNYEQYF. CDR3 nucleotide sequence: TGTGCCAGTAGCCACCCCGGCAGGGGAAATTACGAGCAGTACTTC.

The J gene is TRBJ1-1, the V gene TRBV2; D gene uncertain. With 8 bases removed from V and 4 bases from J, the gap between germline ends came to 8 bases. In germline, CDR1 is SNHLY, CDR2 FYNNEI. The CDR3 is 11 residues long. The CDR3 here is CASERVTEAFF. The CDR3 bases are TGTGCCAGCGAACGGGTCACTGAAGCTTTCTTT. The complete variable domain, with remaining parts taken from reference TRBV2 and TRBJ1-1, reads EPEVTQTPSHQVTQMGQEVILRCVPISNHLYFYWYRQILGQKVEFLVSFYNNEISEKSEIFDDQFSVERPDGSNFTLKIRSTKLEDSAMYFCASERVTEAFFGQGTRLTVV.

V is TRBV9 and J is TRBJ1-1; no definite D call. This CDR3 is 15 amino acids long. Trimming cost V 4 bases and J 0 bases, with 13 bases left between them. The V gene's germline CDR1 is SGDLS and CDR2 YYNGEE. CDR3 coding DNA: TGTGCCAGCAGCCCCCGAGGGTCCATGAACACTGAAGCTTTCTTT. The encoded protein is CASSPRGSMNTEAFF.

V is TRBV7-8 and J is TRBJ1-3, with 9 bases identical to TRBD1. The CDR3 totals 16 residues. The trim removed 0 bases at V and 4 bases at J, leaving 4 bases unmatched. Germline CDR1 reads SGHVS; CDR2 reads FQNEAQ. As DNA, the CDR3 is TGTGCCAGCAGCTTAGCAGGGACAGGGCAAGGAAACACCATATATTTT. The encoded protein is CASSLAGTGQGNTIYF. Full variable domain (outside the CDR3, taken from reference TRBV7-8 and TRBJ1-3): GAGVSQSPRYKVAKRGQDVALRCDPISGHVSLFWYQQALGQGPEFLTYFQNEAQLDKSGLPSDRFFAERPEGSVSTLKIQRTQQEDSAVYLCASSLAGTGQGNTIYFGEGSWLTVV.

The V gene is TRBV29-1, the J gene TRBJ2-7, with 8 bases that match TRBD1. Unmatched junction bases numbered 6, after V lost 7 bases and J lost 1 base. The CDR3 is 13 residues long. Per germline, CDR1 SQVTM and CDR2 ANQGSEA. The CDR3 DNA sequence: TGCAGCGCCTTAGGACAGGGTTCCTACGAGCAGTACTTC. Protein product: CSALGQGSYEQYF.

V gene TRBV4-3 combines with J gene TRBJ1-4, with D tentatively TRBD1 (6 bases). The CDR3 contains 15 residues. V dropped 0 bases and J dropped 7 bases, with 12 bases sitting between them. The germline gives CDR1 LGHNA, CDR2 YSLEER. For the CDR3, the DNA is TGCGCCAGCAGCCAAGATCTGGGGGCTCCTGAAAAACTGTTTTTT. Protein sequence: CASSQDLGAPEKLFF.

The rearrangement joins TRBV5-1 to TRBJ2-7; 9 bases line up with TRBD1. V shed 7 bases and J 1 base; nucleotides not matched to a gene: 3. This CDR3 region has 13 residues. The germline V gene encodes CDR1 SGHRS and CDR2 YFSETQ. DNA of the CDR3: TGCGCCAGCGGGACAGGGAGTTCCTACGAGCAGTACTTC. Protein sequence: CASGTGSSYEQYF. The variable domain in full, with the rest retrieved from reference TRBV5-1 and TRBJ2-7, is KAGVTQTPRYLIKTRGQQVTLSCSPISGHRSVSWYQQTPGQGLQFLFEYFSETQRNKGNFPGRFSGRQFSNSRSEMNVSTLELGDSALYLCASGTGSSYEQYFGPGTRLTVT.

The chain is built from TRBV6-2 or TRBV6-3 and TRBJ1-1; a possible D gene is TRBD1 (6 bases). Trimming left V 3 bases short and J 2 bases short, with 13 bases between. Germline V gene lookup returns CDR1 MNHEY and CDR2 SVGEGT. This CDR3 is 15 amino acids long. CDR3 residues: CASSYLTGTNTEAFF. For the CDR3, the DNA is TGTGCCAGCAGTTATTTAACAGGGACAAACACTGAAGCTTTCTTT.

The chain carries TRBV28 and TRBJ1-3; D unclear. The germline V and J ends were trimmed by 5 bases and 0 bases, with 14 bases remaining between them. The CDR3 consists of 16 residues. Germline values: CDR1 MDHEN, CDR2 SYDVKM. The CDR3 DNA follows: TGTGCCAGCAGTCCCTCCCACAGTCTCTCTGGAAACACCATATATTTT. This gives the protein CASSPSHSLSGNTIYF.

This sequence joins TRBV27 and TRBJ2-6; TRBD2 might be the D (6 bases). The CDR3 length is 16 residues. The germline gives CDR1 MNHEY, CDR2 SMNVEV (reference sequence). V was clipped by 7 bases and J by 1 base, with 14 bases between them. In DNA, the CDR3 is TGTGCCAGCACGACCCGGGGGACTTCTGGGGCCAACGTCCTGACTTTC. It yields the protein CASTTRGTSGANVLTF. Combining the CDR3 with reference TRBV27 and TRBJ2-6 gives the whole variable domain EAQVTQNPRYLITVTGKKLTVTCSQNMNHEYMSWYRQDPGLGLRQIYYSMNVEVTDKGDVPEGYKVSRKEKRNFPLILESPSPNQTSLYFCASTTRGTSGANVLTFGAGSRLTVL.

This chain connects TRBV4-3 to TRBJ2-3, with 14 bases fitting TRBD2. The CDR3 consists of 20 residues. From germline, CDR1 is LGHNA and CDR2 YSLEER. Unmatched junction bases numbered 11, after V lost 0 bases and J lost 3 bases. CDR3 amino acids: CASSQDWMPGTSGRTDTQYF. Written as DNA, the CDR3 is TGCGCCAGCAGCCAAGATTGGATGCCCGGGACTAGCGGGAGAACAGATACGCAGTATTTT.

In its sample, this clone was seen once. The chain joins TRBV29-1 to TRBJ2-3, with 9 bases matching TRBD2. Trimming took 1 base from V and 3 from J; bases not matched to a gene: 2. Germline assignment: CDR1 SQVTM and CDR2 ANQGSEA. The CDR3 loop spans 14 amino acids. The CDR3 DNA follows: TGCAGCGTTGAAGTTCTAGCGGGAACAGATACGCAGTATTTT. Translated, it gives CSVEVLAGTDTQYF.

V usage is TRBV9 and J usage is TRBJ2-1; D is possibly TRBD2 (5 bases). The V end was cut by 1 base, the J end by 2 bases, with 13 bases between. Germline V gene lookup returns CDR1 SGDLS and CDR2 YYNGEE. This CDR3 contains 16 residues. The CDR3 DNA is TGTGCCAGCAGCGTAACCTCGGCACTAGCCTACAATGAGCAGTTCTTC. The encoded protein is CASSVTSALAYNEQFF.

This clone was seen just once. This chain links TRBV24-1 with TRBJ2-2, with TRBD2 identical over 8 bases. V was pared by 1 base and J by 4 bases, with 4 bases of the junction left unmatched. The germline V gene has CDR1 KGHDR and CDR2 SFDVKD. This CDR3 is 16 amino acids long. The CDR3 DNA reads TGTGCCACCAGTGATTTCGGGGGGGGCGCCACCGGGGAGCTGTTTTTT. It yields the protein CATSDFGGGATGELFF.

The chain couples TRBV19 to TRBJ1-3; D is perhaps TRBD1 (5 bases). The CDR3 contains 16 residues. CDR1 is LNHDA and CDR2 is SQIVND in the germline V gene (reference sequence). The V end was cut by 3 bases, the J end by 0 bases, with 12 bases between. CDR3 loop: CASSMAGLLSGNTIYF. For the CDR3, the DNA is TGTGCCAGTAGTATGGCGGGACTGCTCTCTGGAAACACCATATATTTT.

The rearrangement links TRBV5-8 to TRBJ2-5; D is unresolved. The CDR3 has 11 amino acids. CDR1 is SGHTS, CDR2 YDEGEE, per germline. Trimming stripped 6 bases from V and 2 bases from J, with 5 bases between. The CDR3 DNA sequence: TGTGCCAGCACCCCACAAGAGACCCAGTACTTC. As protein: CASTPQETQYF.

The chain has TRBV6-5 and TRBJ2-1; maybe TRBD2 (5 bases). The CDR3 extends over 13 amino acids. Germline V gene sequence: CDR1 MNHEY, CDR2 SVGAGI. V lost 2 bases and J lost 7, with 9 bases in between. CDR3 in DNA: TGTGCCAGCAGTTACGGGCGGGTAAATGAGCAGTTCTTC. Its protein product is CASSYGRVNEQFF.

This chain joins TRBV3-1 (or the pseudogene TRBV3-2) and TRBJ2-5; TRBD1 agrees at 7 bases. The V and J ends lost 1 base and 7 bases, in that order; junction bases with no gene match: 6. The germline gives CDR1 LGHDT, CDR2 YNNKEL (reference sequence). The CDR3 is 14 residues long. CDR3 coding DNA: TGTGCCAGCAGCCAAGGGGACAGCCTGGGGACCCAGTACTTC. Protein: CASSQGDSLGTQYF.

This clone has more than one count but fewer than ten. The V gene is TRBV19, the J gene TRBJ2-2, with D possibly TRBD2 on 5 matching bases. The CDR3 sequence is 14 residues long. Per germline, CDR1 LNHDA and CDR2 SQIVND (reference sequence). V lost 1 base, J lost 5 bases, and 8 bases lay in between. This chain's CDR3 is CASSIGPGTGELFF. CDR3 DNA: TGTGCCAGTAGTATAGGCCCGGGAACCGGGGAGCTGTTTTTT.

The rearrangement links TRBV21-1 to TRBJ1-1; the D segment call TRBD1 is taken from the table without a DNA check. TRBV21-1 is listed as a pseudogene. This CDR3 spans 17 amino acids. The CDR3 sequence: CASSKDPRQFMNTEAFF. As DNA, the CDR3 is TGTGCCAGCAGCAAAGACCCAAGACAGTTCATGAACACTGAAGCTTTCTTT.